This entry features one T cell receptor (beta chain) sequence. Germline lookup yields CDR1 SGHTA and CDR2 FQGNSA. Trimming at V came to 2 bases and at J to 6 bases, leaving 5 bases not matched to a gene. The CDR3 length is 16 residues. Authors' processing steps: Nucleated cell number was recorded as an estimate derived from reference gene primer amplification. Here immunoSEQ multiplex PCR was the method, and the copy in TCRdb shows in-frame clones only, minus some. V, J and clone size derive from that table, while D and trimming were established from the DNA sequence. The sample has about 220,000 clones, approximately 81% seen once. These data originate in a study of blood T cell repertoires in COVID-19. Study overall: Sites in the United States, Italy and Spain provided acute and convalescent COVID-19 samples. Sample material is recorded as cDNA or gDNA derived from T cells, B-cell-depleted T cells, or PBMCs.

The material sequenced was peripheral blood. The sequence was collected from a woman of 80 years or more with acute or convalescent COVID-19. The V gene is TRBV7-2, the J gene TRBJ2-1; TRBD2 matches at 12 bases. The CDR3 region has the DNA TGTGCCAGCAGCTTACAACTAGCGGGGGGTCCCAATGAGCAGTTCTTC. Its protein product is CASSLQLAGGPNEQFF.